These 22 T cell receptor beta chains share one sample of origin, sequenced in a study of CD4+ T cells in melanoma. Clones were read by immunoSEQ multiplex PCR, and TCRdb kept only the in-frame ones, dropping some. This sample carries about 14,000 clones, 60% to 70% of them seen once, and the ten largest clones take around 15%. Sequences were obtained from cells from a culture (not recorded whether cultured in vitro). The receptors stem from a human donor with melanoma.

This clone was seen a handful of times. J is TRBJ1-2 and V is TRBV4-1; D is undetermined. Germline assignment: CDR1 MGHRA and CDR2 YSYEKL. The length of the CDR3 is 15 residues. V gave up 0 bases and J gave up 0 bases, with 8 bases separating them. CDR3 in DNA: TGCGCCAGCAGCCAAGAAGGGAATACTAACTATGGCTACACCTTC. Protein product: CASSQEGNTNYGYTF.

There are a few counts of this clone. This chain uses TRBV7-2 with TRBJ1-6; perhaps TRBD1 as D (5 bases). Germline V gives CDR1 SGHTA, CDR2 FQGNSA. The CDR3 length is 15 residues. Trimming took 5 bases from V and 4 from J, leaving 12 bases between them. The CDR3 loop reads CASSRSGPYNSPLHF. In DNA form, the CDR3 reads TGTGCCAGCAGCCGATCGGGGCCTTATAATTCACCCCTCCACTTT.

The gene calls are TRBV9 and TRBJ2-5; D gene unclear. Near its end, the DNA agrees better with TRBJ2-7, so the J call may be wrong. This CDR3 is 16 amino acids long. Germline V CDR1 and CDR2: SGDLS, YYNGEE. CDR3 protein: CASSEDAGPDSYEQYF. The CDR3 DNA reads as TGTGCCAGCAGTGAGGACGCAGGACCCGACTCCTACGAGCAGTACTTC.

This clone has a handful of counts. The CDR3 DNA reads as TGTGCCAGCAGCTTTCCGTATGGCTACACCTTC. It specifies CASSFPYGYTF. This chain connects TRBV7-9 to TRBJ1-2, with D unclear. Germline lookup yields CDR1 SEHNR and CDR2 FQNEAQ (reference sequence). The CDR3 loop spans 11 amino acids. Between the trimmed V and J ends, which lost 3 bases and 5 bases, there was a span of 4 bases.

V gene TRBV27 combines with J gene TRBJ1-2, with 8 bases matching TRBD1. CDR3 length: 14 amino acids. Germline assignment: CDR1 MNHEY and CDR2 SMNVEV (reference sequence). Germline trimming cut 3 bases from V and 0 bases from J; bases unmatched to any gene: 0. CDR3 sequence: CASSFRGPNYGYTF. The DNA for the CDR3 is TGTGCCAGCAGTTTCAGGGGGCCTAACTATGGCTACACCTTC.

The chain is built from TRBV5-1 and TRBJ2-2; 9 positions match TRBD2. J lost 4 bases, V lost 3 bases, and 10 bases had no gene match. Germline CDR1 reads SGHRS; CDR2 reads YFSETQ. This CDR3 region has 17 residues. The CDR3 spells CASSSGVAGAGTGELFF. The CDR3 DNA follows: TGCGCCAGCAGCTCGGGAGTAGCGGGGGCCGGCACCGGGGAGCTGTTTTTT.

Details on this clone: One end of the junction fails to match germline, which may point to a read error. V is TRBV6-5 and J is TRBJ1-1; no clear D. This CDR3 contains 11 residues. CDR1 is MNHEY, CDR2 SVGAGI, per germline. The CDR3, as DNA: TGTGCCATCAGTGAAGGAGCAGGAGCTTTCTTT. The encoded protein is CAISEGAGAFF.

The table lists this clone with a count of one. The chain uses TRBV19 and TRBJ2-3; D remains ambiguous. Germline-derived CDR1 and CDR2 are LNHDA and SQIVND (reference sequence). The CDR3 is 16 residues long. The V gene lost 1 base and the J gene lost 0 bases, with 11 bases spanning the gap. CDR3 sequence: CASSIGVSRSTDTQYF. CDR3 nucleotides: TGTGCCAGTAGTATAGGGGTCAGTAGAAGCACAGATACGCAGTATTTT.

The V gene is TRBV7-9, the J gene TRBJ1-2; weak D call: TRBD1 (5 bases). V shed 2 bases and J shed 4 bases, with 14 bases lying between them. There are 15 residues in the CDR3. Germline CDR1 is SEHNR and CDR2 is FQNEAQ (reference sequence). Here the CDR3 reads CASSLNPPGVYGYTF. The DNA of the CDR3 is TGTGCCAGCAGCTTAAACCCTCCGGGGGTCTATGGCTACACCTTC.

The rearrangement uses TRBV2 and TRBJ2-7; 9 bases agree with TRBD2. Per the germline V gene, CDR1 is SNHLY and CDR2 is FYNNEI. The V gene end was trimmed by 6 bases and the J gene end by 4 bases; junction bases not matched to a gene: 7. The CDR3 covers 14 residues. This CDR3 is CASRGASGVYEQYF. DNA of the CDR3: TGTGCCAGCAGAGGGGCTAGCGGGGTTTACGAGCAGTACTTC.

The V call is TRBV15, the J call TRBJ2-2; 9 positions match TRBD1. V lost 6 bases to trimming and J lost 8 bases; unmatched junction nucleotides: 10. This CDR3 is built from 15 residues. The V gene's germline CDR1 is LNHNV and CDR2 YYDKDF (reference sequence). The CDR3 coding sequence is TGTGCCACCAGTTTGGGACAGGGTGGTAGGGGGGAGCTGTTTTTT. Translated: CATSLGQGGRGELFF.

J is TRBJ2-1 and V is TRBV5-1, with 8 positions matching TRBD2. CDR1 SGHRS and CDR2 YFSETQ come from the germline V gene. This CDR3 region has 16 residues. V was clipped by 4 bases and J by 5 bases; unmatched bases: 11. The CDR3 sequence: CASSPGLVWWDNEQFF. CDR3 nucleotides: TGCGCCAGCAGCCCGGGACTAGTTTGGTGGGACAATGAGCAGTTCTTC.

This clone was recorded a few times. This chain links TRBV6-1 with TRBJ2-7; D gene unclear. CDR1 and CDR2 from the germline V gene are MNHNS and SASEGT. V shed 6 bases and J shed 0 bases, with 6 bases lying between them. This CDR3 has 12 residues. CDR3 DNA: TGTGCCAGCAGAAAGGACTCCTACGAGCAGTACTTC. Its protein is CASRKDSYEQYF.

The rearrangement uses TRBV7-9 and TRBJ2-3; D call uncertain. Germline V gives CDR1 SEHNR, CDR2 FQNEAQ (reference sequence). The CDR3 is 16 residues long. The ends were cut back, 1 base at V and 0 bases at J, with 11 bases in the middle. The CDR3 sequence is CASSLGVRPSTDTQYF. The CDR3 coding sequence is TGTGCCAGCAGCTTAGGGGTCCGACCTAGCACAGATACGCAGTATTTT.

The V gene is TRBV5-1, the J gene TRBJ1-3, with D perhaps TRBD1 (5 bases). CDR1 is SGHRS and CDR2 is YFSETQ in the germline V gene. The germline V and J ends were trimmed by 4 bases and 6 bases, with 17 bases remaining between them. This CDR3 contains 15 residues. The CDR3 DNA is TGCGCCAGCAGCGCCGGGACGGAAATCCTAAACACCATATATTTT. Amino acid sequence: CASSAGTEILNTIYF.

The chain couples TRBV2 to TRBJ1-1; D ambiguous. The V end was cut by 6 bases, the J end by 5 bases, with 16 bases between. The CDR3 runs 14 residues. The germline gives CDR1 SNHLY, CDR2 FYNNEI. The CDR3 spells CASRSHGVGTEAFF. In DNA form, the CDR3 reads TGTGCCAGCAGGTCCCATGGGGTAGGGACTGAAGCTTTCTTT.

This rearrangement joins TRBV12-2 to TRBJ1-3. TRBV12-2 counts as a pseudogene. This CDR3 has 20 residues. The CDR3: CASRLARDGRFEASGNTIYF. The DNA for the CDR3 is TGTGCAAGTCGCTTAGCGCGTGACGGAAGATTTGAAGCCTCTGGAAACACCATATATTTT.

This clone was observed a handful of times. V usage is TRBV19 and J usage is TRBJ1-2, with 7 bases aligning to TRBD1. CDR1 LNHDA and CDR2 SQIVND come from the germline V gene (reference sequence). CDR3 length equals 14 residues. V was clipped by 4 bases and J by 3 bases; unmatched bases: 5. The CDR3 protein is CASSNDRVDYGYTF. CDR3 nucleotides: TGTGCCAGTAGTAATGACAGGGTGGACTATGGCTACACCTTC.

This clone came up once. The chain couples TRBV5-8 to TRBJ1-1; TRBD1 might be the D (5 bases). CDR1 and CDR2 from the germline V gene are SGHTS and YDEGEE. Trimming took 3 bases from V and 0 from J, leaving 9 bases between them. The CDR3 contains 14 residues. Here the CDR3 reads CASSWGRVNTEAFF. The CDR3 nucleotides are TGTGCCAGCAGCTGGGGACGGGTGAACACTGAAGCTTTCTTT.

This clone turned up a few times. The genes are TRBV5-1 and TRBJ1-2, with TRBD1 matching 7 bases. With V trimmed by 3 bases and J by 2 bases, 4 bases remained unmatched. CDR1 is SGHRS, CDR2 YFSETQ, per germline. This CDR3 region has 14 residues. The CDR3: CASSSTGSNYGYTF. The DNA for the CDR3 is TGCGCCAGCAGCTCGACAGGGAGCAACTATGGCTACACCTTC.

This clone is a singleton in its sample. The chain recombines TRBV5-1 with TRBJ2-3; 8 positions agree with TRBD2. CDR1 and CDR2 (germline): SGHRS, YFSETQ. CDR3 size: 15 residues. With 1 base clipped from V and 6 bases from J, the junction kept 7 bases outside the gene matches. This CDR3 is CASSLLARGVDTQYF. The DNA for the CDR3 is TGCGCCAGCAGCTTGTTGGCGCGGGGGGTGGATACGCAGTATTTT.

The chain has TRBV5-1 and TRBJ1-4; the D gene is possibly TRBD1 (5 bases). The germline V gene has CDR1 SGHRS and CDR2 YFSETQ. This CDR3 is 16 amino acids long. V lost 4 bases and J lost 0, with 13 bases in between. The CDR3 protein is CASSRDSRATNEKLFF. The CDR3, as DNA: TGCGCCAGCAGCCGCGACAGCAGAGCAACTAATGAAAAACTGTTTTTT.